The rows below give T cell receptor beta chains drawn from one sample of a study of T cell repertoires in cytomegalovirus infection. These TCRs' antigens remain unknown. One entry per CDR3 protein results from TCRdb running MiXCR on the reads. This table holds approximately 280,000 distinct CDR3 sequences, around 20% found once. The source material was cultured PBMCs, sampled from culture after CMV antigen stimulation. The origin of the receptors is a human donor in good health (CMV status not recorded). Some clones in this sample may be carry-over from other donors' samples. Each CDR3 is given with its conserved first and last residue. A D gene is named only where the DNA matches it firmly. Size is stated for part of the rows, as once, few or many counts, or as a class when the clone is expanded.

14	NA	NA	TRBV28	TRBJ1-2	CASSALTGNYGYTF	TGTGCCAGCAGCGCATTGACAGGAAACTATGGCTACACCTTC
14	TRBD2	many	TRBV27	TRBJ2-1	CASSLAGGGNEQFF	TGTGCCAGCAGTTTAGCGGGAGGGGGGAATGAGCAGTTCTTC
13	NA	few	TRBV19	TRBJ2-7	CASSGRRSYEQYF	TGTGCCAGTAGTGGCCGCAGGTCCTACGAGCAGTACTTC
15	TRBD1	many	TRBV7-8	TRBJ1-1	CASSSRQGAYTEAFF	TGTGCCAGCAGTAGTCGACAGGGGGCGTACACTGAAGCTTTCTTT
17	TRBD2	few	TRBV6-1	TRBJ2-7	CASQVRSGAGTAYEQYF	TGTGCCAGCCAAGTTAGGTCGGGAGCGGGGACCGCATACGAGCAGTACTTC
15	NA	NA	TRBV6-2/TRBV6-3	TRBJ1-6	CASSYGTSARGPLHF	TGTGCCAGCAGTTACGGGACTTCTGCACGAGGACCCCTCCACTTT
19	TRBD1	few	TRBV7-2	TRBJ2-5	CASSRRPGQGRPTQETQYF	TGTGCCAGCAGCCGACGCCCGGGACAGGGGCGCCCTACCCAAGAGACCCAGTACTTC
16	TRBD2	few	TRBV4-1	TRBJ2-5	CASSQYGGGRLETQYF	TGCGCCAGCAGCCAATACGGGGGGGGCAGGCTGGAGACCCAGTACTTC
15	TRBD1	few	TRBV27	TRBJ1-1	CASKDPDRPNTEAFF	TGTGCCAGTAAGGACCCGGACAGGCCGAACACTGAAGCTTTCTTT
15	NA	many	TRBV7-2	TRBJ1-3	CASSLQTTTGNTIYF	TGTGCCAGCAGCTTACAGACCACCACTGGAAACACCATATATTTT
13	NA	NA	TRBV7-2	TRBJ2-3	CASREPNTDTQYF	TGTGCCAGCAGGGAACCTAACACAGATACGCAGTATTTT
14	NA	NA	TRBV6-1	TRBJ1-2	CASSETGSLLGYTF	TGTGCCAGCAGTGAAACCGGGTCCCTACTTGGCTACACCTTC
14	NA	few	TRBV6-5	TRBJ1-5	CASSGVGSNQPQHF	TGTGCCAGCAGCGGCGTGGGATCCAATCAGCCCCAGCATTTT
16	NA	NA	TRBV3-1	TRBJ2-5	CASSQRWGRSGETQYF	TGTGCCAGCAGCCAGAGATGGGGGAGGAGCGGAGAGACCCAGTACTTC
16	NA	few	TRBV19	TRBJ2-3	CASSIDVGFPPDTQYF	TGTGCCAGTAGTATAGATGTGGGGTTCCCCCCCGATACGCAGTATTTT
14	TRBD1	NA	TRBV10-3	TRBJ1-1	CAINKGADGTEAFF	TGTGCCATCAATAAGGGGGCGGATGGTACTGAAGCTTTCTTT
13	NA	many	TRBV7-2	TRBJ1-5	CASSLSSYQPQHF	TGTGCCAGCAGCTTAAGCAGCTATCAGCCCCAGCATTTT
14	NA	many	TRBV11-2	TRBJ1-4	CASSLGSGEGGLFF	TGTGCCAGCAGCTTAGGTTCTGGGGAAGGAGGACTGTTTTTT
16	NA	few	TRBV6-5	TRBJ1-1	CASSITGTPRNTEAFF	TGTGCCAGCAGTATCACCGGGACACCAAGGAACACTGAAGCTTTCTTT
17	TRBD1	few	TRBV7-6	TRBJ1-1	CASSLGDSSLVRGEAFF	TGTGCCAGCAGCTTAGGGGACAGTTCGTTAGTTCGAGGTGAAGCTTTCTTT
15	TRBD1	NA	TRBV6-1	TRBJ2-7	CASSPRTGTDGEQYF	TGTGCCAGCAGCCCCCGAACCGGGACAGATGGCGAGCAGTACTTC
16	TRBD2	few	TRBV4-1	TRBJ2-7	CASSQGRGAGSYEQYF	TGCGCCAGCAGCCAAGGGCGGGGGGCAGGCTCCTACGAGCAGTACTTC
15	TRBD2	many	TRBV7-2	TRBJ2-7	CASSSGGTSGHEQYF	TGTGCCAGCAGCTCGGGCGGGACTAGCGGCCACGAGCAGTACTTC
15	NA	few	TRBV20-1	TRBJ2-3	CSARDSSASTDTQYF	TGCAGTGCTAGAGATTCTAGCGCTAGCACAGATACGCAGTATTTT
12	TRBD1	many	TRBV29-1	TRBJ1-4	CSARTGGGKLFF	TGCAGCGCCCGGACAGGGGGCGGTAAACTGTTTTTT
14	NA	many	TRBV28	TRBJ2-1	CASSSGWGIDEQFF	TGTGCCAGCAGTTCAGGGTGGGGTATCGATGAGCAGTTCTTC
16	TRBD2	once	TRBV4-1	TRBJ2-3	CASSTGTSGSLDTQYF	TGTGCCAGCAGCACCGGGACTAGCGGGAGTTTAGATACGCAGTATTTT
15	NA	few	TRBV7-2	TRBJ2-3	CASSLDGSPSDTQYF	TGTGCCAGCAGCTTAGACGGGAGCCCCTCAGATACGCAGTATTTT
12	TRBD1	NA	TRBV27	TRBJ2-7	CASSTGAHEQYF	TGTGCCAGCTCAACAGGGGCCCACGAGCAGTACTTC
9	NA	few	TRBV7-9	TRBJ2-1	CASSLEKFF	TGTGCCAGCAGCTTAGAAAAGTTCTTC
16	TRBD1	NA	TRBV7-2	TRBJ1-6	CASSHRGVSGDSPLHF	TGTGCCAGCAGCCACAGGGGAGTTAGCGGGGATTCACCCCTCCACTTT
22	TRBD2	NA	TRBV6-2/TRBV6-3	TRBJ2-7	CASSFDGQGIRRTSGNIYEQYF	TGTGCCAGCAGTTTCGACGGACAGGGAATAAGGCGGACTAGCGGGAATATTTACGAGCAGTACTTC
19	NA	NA	TRBV7-9	TRBJ2-6	CASRRSGASGISGANVLTF	TGTGCCAGCAGGCGGTCAGGGGCTAGCGGCATCTCTGGGGCCAACGTCCTGACTTTC
15	NA	NA	TRBV6-2/TRBV6-3	TRBJ2-4	CASRTAERAKNIQYF	TGTGCCAGCAGAACAGCCGAGAGGGCCAAAAACATTCAGTACTTC
16	TRBD1	NA	TRBV6-2/TRBV6-3	TRBJ2-7	CASSYSGTGGIYEQYF	TGTGCCAGCAGTTACTCTGGGACAGGTGGAATCTACGAGCAGTACTTC
13	TRBD1	few	TRBV20-1	TRBJ1-1	CSALKGAGTEAFF	TGCAGTGCCTTAAAGGGGGCGGGAACTGAAGCTTTCTTT
13	NA	many	TRBV12-3/TRBV12-4	TRBJ2-5	CASSLNSQETQYF	TGTGCCAGCAGTTTAAACAGTCAAGAGACCCAGTACTTC
15	TRBD1	many	TRBV7-9	TRBJ2-3	CASSFGQGSTDTQYF	TGTGCCAGCAGCTTCGGACAGGGTAGCACAGATACGCAGTATTTT
16	TRBD2	NA	TRBV19	TRBJ2-2	CASRRYSRGSTGELFF	TGTGCCAGTAGGCGATACTCCCGCGGGAGTACCGGGGAGCTGTTTTTT
12	NA	NA	TRBV7-6	TRBJ2-1	CASSEGGNEQFF	TGTGCCAGCAGCGAAGGCGGCAATGAGCAGTTCTTC
13	TRBD1	few	TRBV6-6	TRBJ2-5	CASAEGARETQYF	TGTGCCAGCGCCGAGGGGGCGAGAGAGACCCAGTACTTC
14	NA	NA	TRBV25-1	TRBJ1-1	CASSAPGLNTEALF	TGTGCCAGCAGTGCTCCGGGTTTGAACACTGAAGCTCTCTTT
14	NA	NA	TRBV20-1	TRBJ2-1	CSAPTGGPYNEQFF	TGCAGTGCACCAACGGGGGGCCCTTACAATGAGCAGTTCTTC
14	NA	many	TRBV28	TRBJ1-5	CASTEQGNNQPQHF	TGTGCCAGCACCGAGCAGGGGAACAATCAGCCCCAGCATTTT
14	NA	NA	TRBV6-5	TRBJ2-4	CASSFLGGKNIQYF	TGTGCCAGCAGTTTCCTAGGAGGCAAAAACATTCAGTACTTC
14	TRBD1	few	TRBV27	TRBJ2-1	CASRPPGQGFEQFF	TGTGCCAGCAGGCCCCCGGGACAGGGATTTGAGCAGTTCTTC
15	TRBD2	many	TRBV7-2	TRBJ2-2	CASSSTSGRVGELFF	TGTGCCAGCAGCTCTACTAGCGGGAGAGTCGGGGAGCTGTTTTTT
16	NA	few	TRBV7-6	TRBJ1-1	CASSPIGVGGGTEAFF	TGTGCCAGCAGCCCAATCGGCGTGGGAGGGGGCACTGAAGCTTTCTTT
14	NA	many	TRBV12-3/TRBV12-4	TRBJ1-1	CASSDINRQFEAFF	TGTGCCAGCAGCGATATAAATCGACAGTTTGAAGCTTTCTTT
14	TRBD1	many	TRBV7-2	TRBJ2-7	CASSLMDRSYEQYF	TGTGCCAGCAGCCTTATGGACAGGTCCTACGAGCAGTACTTC
15	NA	few	TRBV12-3/TRBV12-4	TRBJ1-2	CASSRPGLLNYGYTF	TGTGCCAGCAGCCGTCCGGGACTCTTAAACTATGGCTACACCTTC
13	NA	NA	TRBV3-1	TRBJ2-2	CASSLQGDGELFF	TGTGCCAGCAGCCTTCAGGGAGACGGGGAGCTGTTTTTT
12	NA	few	TRBV24-1	TRBJ1-2	CATSDLNYGYTF	TGTGCCACCAGTGATTTAAACTATGGCTACACCTTC
17	TRBD2	few	TRBV19	TRBJ2-1	CASSFRPGLAGDNEQFF	TGTGCCAGTAGTTTTCGACCTGGACTAGCGGGGGACAATGAGCAGTTCTTC
14	NA	many	TRBV7-2	TRBJ1-1	CASSLAGVNTEAFF	TGTGCCAGCAGCTTAGCGGGGGTGAACACTGAAGCTTTCTTT